The 13 T cell receptor beta chains listed next were all sequenced from one sample in a study of Ad26.COV2.S vaccination and SARS-CoV-2 variants (dated by TCRdb to the early 2020s). The treatment or condition label, as the study defines it: approximately 18 received Ad26.COV2.S at low or high dose, single or two shots; 5 received placebo; per-sample allocation not given. For vaccine and placebo recipients, repertoires were sequenced using samples collected on day 63 after the first injection. Libraries were prepared through the immunoSEQ multiplex PCR assay. TCRdb provides this immuneACCESS table in a form limited to in-frame rearrangements. Some clones are lacking; in checked studies, under half of them reflect an unresolved V gene, and why the rest are absent is not known. In all, the sample holds 400,000 or so clones, and 88% of those were seen once. Jointly, the top ten make up more than 3% of the sample.

Sequencing used peripheral blood, obtained in a trial of Ad26.COV2.S vaccine versus placebo. The receptor set was obtained from a person aged 18-65 years who received the Ad26.COV2.S COVID-19 vaccine or a placebo.

This clone was seen more than once but under ten times. The chain uses TRBV4-3 and TRBJ2-7; 8 bases agree with TRBD2. The V and J ends lost 0 bases and 3 bases, in that order; junction bases with no gene match: 4. Germline CDR1 reads LGHNA; CDR2 reads YSLEER. The CDR3 sequence is 15 residues long. CDR3 region: CASSQDYGGVYEQYF. The DNA for the CDR3 is TGCGCCAGCAGCCAAGATTACGGGGGGGTCTACGAGCAGTACTTC.

The rearrangement joins TRBV6-4 to TRBJ1-1; 8 bases fit TRBD1. The V and J ends lost 6 bases and 3 bases, in that order; junction bases with no gene match: 3. CDR1 is MRHNA, CDR2 SNTAGT, per germline. The CDR3 totals 13 residues. The chain's CDR3 is CASSRGRDTEAFF. The DNA for the CDR3 is TGTGCCAGCAGCAGGGGGCGAGACACTGAAGCTTTCTTT.

Here the CDR3 reads CAAGRNKQYF. In DNA, the CDR3 is TGTGCCGCCGGCCGTAACAAGCAGTACTTC. V and J are TRBV6-5 and TRBJ2-7; D is unresolved. The V end was cut by 11 bases, the J end by 8 bases, with 13 bases between. Germline-derived CDR1 and CDR2 are MNHEY and SVGAGI. This CDR3 spans 10 amino acids.

This chain uses TRBV19 with TRBJ2-7; weak D call: TRBD2 (5 bases). The CDR3 spans 13 residues. Germline V gene data show CDR1 as LNHDA and CDR2 as SQIVND (reference sequence). Deletions cut 0 bases from V and 3 bases from J, with 6 bases between. The CDR3 reads CASSIERGYEQYF. The CDR3 nucleotides are TGTGCCAGTAGTATAGAACGGGGCTACGAGCAGTACTTC.

CDR3 protein: CASSQQPAGGDYGYTF. The CDR3, as DNA: TGCGCCAGCAGCCAGCAACCCGCGGGGGGAGACTATGGCTACACCTTC. The chain recombines TRBV4-3 with TRBJ1-2; perhaps TRBD1 as D (5 bases). Deletions cut 3 bases from V and 3 bases from J, with 17 bases between. CDR1 LGHNA and CDR2 YSLEER come from the germline V gene. This CDR3 is 16 amino acids long.

The CDR3 loop is CASSLIRTITRANYGYTF. CDR3 nucleotides: TGCGCCAGCAGCCTAATCAGGACTATCACCCGAGCTAACTATGGCTACACCTTC. V and J are TRBV4-1 and TRBJ1-2; D uncertain. This CDR3 is built from 18 residues. V dropped 4 bases and J dropped 0 bases, with 21 bases sitting between them. Per the germline V gene, CDR1 is MGHRA and CDR2 is YSYEKL.

This chain links TRBV7-9 with TRBJ2-5, with 11 bases lining up with TRBD2. V lost 6 bases to trimming and J lost 1 base; unmatched junction nucleotides: 7. The CDR3 consists of 16 residues. In germline, CDR1 is SEHNR, CDR2 FQNEAQ (reference sequence). The CDR3 DNA reads TGTGCCAGCAGACCCTTAGCGGGGGGGTTCCAAGAGACCCAGTACTTC. Its protein is CASRPLAGGFQETQYF.

This clone was recorded many times. The genes are TRBV11-3 and TRBJ2-2, with D perhaps assigned TRBD1 or TRBD2 (5 bases each). V lost 2 bases, J lost 5 bases, and 18 bases lay in between. The CDR3 is 17 residues long. Germline V gene data show CDR1 as SGHNT and CDR2 as YENEEA. The CDR3, as DNA: TGTGCCAGCAGCTTAAATTCATGGCTAGCAGGGACCGGGGAGCTGTTTTTT. This gives the protein CASSLNSWLAGTGELFF.

This chain connects TRBV6-1 to TRBJ1-1; D is uncertain. Germline CDR1 is MNHNS and CDR2 is SASEGT. V was pared by 6 bases and J by 3 bases, with 8 bases between. This CDR3 is built from 12 residues. The CDR3 coding sequence is TGTGCCAGCAGCCCCGGATACACTGAAGCTTTCTTT. Its protein is CASSPGYTEAFF.

V is TRBV5-1 and J is TRBJ2-7; 7 bases line up with TRBD2. With 2 bases clipped from V and 2 bases from J, the junction kept 7 bases outside the gene matches. The germline gives CDR1 SGHRS, CDR2 YFSETQ. This CDR3 is 15 amino acids long. The CDR3 is CASSFPSGGTYEQYF. The DNA of the CDR3 is TGCGCCAGCAGCTTCCCTAGCGGTGGGACCTACGAGCAGTACTTC.

On this clone: The same CDR3 arises from other DNA sequences in this sample as well. The chain uses TRBV19 and TRBJ1-1; D possibly corresponds to TRBD1 (6 bases). The CDR3 loop spans 13 amino acids. Germline lookup yields CDR1 LNHDA and CDR2 SQIVND (reference sequence). Trimming took 3 bases from V and 2 from J, leaving 7 bases between them. For the CDR3, the DNA is TGTGCCAGTAGTATCAGGGGAAACACTGAAGCTTTCTTT. Its protein product is CASSIRGNTEAFF. The variable domain in full, completed from reference TRBV19 and TRBJ1-1, reads DGGITQSPKYLFRKEGQNVTLSCEQNLNHDAMYWYRQDPGQGLRLIYYSQIVNDFQKGDIAEGYSVSREKKESFPLTVTSAQKNPTAFYLCASSIRGNTEAFFGQGTRLTVV.

The chain employs TRBV5-6 and TRBJ2-2; possibly TRBD1 or TRBD2 for D (5 bases each). Germline CDR1 and CDR2: SGHDT and YYEEEE. Deletions cut 3 bases from V and 2 bases from J, with 11 bases between. This CDR3 has 15 residues. Written as DNA, the CDR3 is TGTGCCAGCAGCTCCGGGACGGATAACACCGGGGAGCTGTTTTTT. This codes for CASSSGTDNTGELFF.

The genes are TRBV3-1 (or the pseudogene TRBV3-2) and TRBJ1-6; unclear D gene. CDR1 LGHDT and CDR2 YNNKEL come from the germline V gene (reference sequence). This CDR3 has 15 residues. Trimming took off 0 bases at V and 7 bases at J, with 10 bases between the two ends. CDR3 sequence (DNA): TGTGCCAGCAGCCAAGATTTGCCAGGAAATTCACCCCTCCACTTT. Protein product: CASSQDLPGNSPLHF.